Reported below is one T cell receptor beta chain. Its antigen is unknown. The record originates from a study of cytomegalovirus exposure and HLA in healthy donors. The overall study: T cells numbering about 180 million yielded some 110 million unique TCR beta sequences in an earlier analysis.

The PCR ran on 60 Vbeta and 13 Jbeta primers. Libraries were prepared by immunoSEQ multiplex PCR; TCRdb keeps only in-frame clonotypes and omits some of them. The data contain 200,000 to 250,000 clones, approximately 82% of them seen just once; the ten biggest clones take up less than 9%. Study-wide points: In an earlier analysis, about 87% or about 30%: the productive usage of most TCR beta V segments. An analysis was carried out later, and it reportedly showed fewer N-insertions in an Asian-associated ancestry cluster than the approximately 680-donor mean.

This clonotype was obtained from a woman aged 55-69 years in good health and CMV-seropositive. Input material: PBMCs.

As DNA, the CDR3 is TGTGCCAGCAGCCCCCCCGGGACAGGCCGCACTGAAGCTTTCTTT. Its protein is CASSPPGTGRTEAFF. The chain joins TRBV9 to TRBJ1-1, with 8 bases identical to TRBD1. This CDR3 is 15 amino acids long. In germline, CDR1 is SGDLS, CDR2 YYNGEE. V trimming: 4 bases; J trimming: 4 bases; junction bases outside the gene matches: 9.